The text below deals with one T cell receptor (beta chain). The source of the sample is a study of T cell responses to AZD1222 COVID-19 vaccine. The V gene's germline CDR1 is MNHEY and CDR2 SVGEGT. With 0 bases clipped from V and 9 bases from J, the junction kept 4 bases outside the gene matches. The CDR3 has 15 residues. Using immunoSEQ multiplex PCR, the repertoire was profiled, and TCRdb retains in-frame clones only, with some absent. The sample yields more than 120,000 clones, roughly nine tenths seen once. The genes are TRBV6-2 or TRBV6-3 and TRBJ1-6; 8 bases align to TRBD1. The source was peripheral blood, collected 28 days after the second AZD1222 dose. This TCR derives from an adult who received the AZD1222 COVID-19 vaccine. CDR3 protein: CASSYSTGDSSPLHF. The CDR3 nucleotides read TGTGCCAGCAGTTACTCGACAGGGGATAGTTCACCCCTCCACTTT.